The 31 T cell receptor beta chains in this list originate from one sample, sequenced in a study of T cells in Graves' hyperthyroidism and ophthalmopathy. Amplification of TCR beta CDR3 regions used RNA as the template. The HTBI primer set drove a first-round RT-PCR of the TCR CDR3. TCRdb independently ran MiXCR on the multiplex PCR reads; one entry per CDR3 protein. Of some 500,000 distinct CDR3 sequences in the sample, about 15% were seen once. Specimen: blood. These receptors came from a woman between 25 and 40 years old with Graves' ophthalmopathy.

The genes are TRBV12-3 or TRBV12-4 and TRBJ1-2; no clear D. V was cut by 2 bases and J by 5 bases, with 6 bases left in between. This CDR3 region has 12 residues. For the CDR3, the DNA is TGTGCCAGCAGTTTAATCATGTATGGCTACACCTTC. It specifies CASSLIMYGYTF.

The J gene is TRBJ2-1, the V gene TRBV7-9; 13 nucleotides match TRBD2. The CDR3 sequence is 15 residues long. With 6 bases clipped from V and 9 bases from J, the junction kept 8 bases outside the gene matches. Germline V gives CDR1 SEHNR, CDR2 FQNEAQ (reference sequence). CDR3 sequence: CASRPTSGRATEQFF. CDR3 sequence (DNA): TGTGCCAGCAGACCCACTAGCGGGAGGGCCACTGAGCAGTTCTTC.

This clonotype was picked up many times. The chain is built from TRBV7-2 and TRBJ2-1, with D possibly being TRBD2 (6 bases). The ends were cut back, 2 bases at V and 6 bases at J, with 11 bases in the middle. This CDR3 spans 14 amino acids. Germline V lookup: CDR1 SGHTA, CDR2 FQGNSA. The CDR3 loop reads CASSLITSSNEQFF. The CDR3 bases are TGTGCCAGCAGCTTAATAACTAGCTCCAATGAGCAGTTCTTC.

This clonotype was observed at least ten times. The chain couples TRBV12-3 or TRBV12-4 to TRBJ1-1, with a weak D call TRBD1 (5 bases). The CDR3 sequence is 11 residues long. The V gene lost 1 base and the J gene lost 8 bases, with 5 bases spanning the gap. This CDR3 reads CASSLGQEAFF. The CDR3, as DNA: TGTGCCAGCAGTTTAGGACAGGAAGCTTTCTTT.

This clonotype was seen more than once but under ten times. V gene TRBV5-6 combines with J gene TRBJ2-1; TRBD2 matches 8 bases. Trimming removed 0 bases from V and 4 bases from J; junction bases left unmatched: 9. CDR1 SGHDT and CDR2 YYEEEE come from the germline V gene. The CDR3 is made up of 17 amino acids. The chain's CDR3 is CASSLGHRTSLYNEQFF. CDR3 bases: TGTGCCAGCAGCTTGGGACATAGGACTAGCCTTTACAATGAGCAGTTCTTC.

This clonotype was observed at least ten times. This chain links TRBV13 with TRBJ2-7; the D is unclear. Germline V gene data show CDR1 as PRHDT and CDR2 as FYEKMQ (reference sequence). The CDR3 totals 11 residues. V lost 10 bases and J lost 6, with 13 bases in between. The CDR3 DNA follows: TGTGCCACCCGGATCCGGGTCGAGCAGTACTTC. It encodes CATRIRVEQYF.

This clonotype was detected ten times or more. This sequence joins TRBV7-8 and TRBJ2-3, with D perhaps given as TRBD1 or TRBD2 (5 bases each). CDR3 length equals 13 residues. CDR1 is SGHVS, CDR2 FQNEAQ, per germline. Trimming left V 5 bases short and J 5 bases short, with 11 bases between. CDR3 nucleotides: TGTGCCAGCAGCCAACAGGAGGTAGATACGCAGTATTTT. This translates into CASSQQEVDTQYF. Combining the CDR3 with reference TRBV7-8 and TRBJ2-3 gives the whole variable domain GAGVSQSPRYKVAKRGQDVALRCDPISGHVSLFWYQQALGQGPEFLTYFQNEAQLDKSGLPSDRFFAERPEGSVSTLKIQRTQQEDSAVYLCASSQQEVDTQYFGPGTRLTVL.

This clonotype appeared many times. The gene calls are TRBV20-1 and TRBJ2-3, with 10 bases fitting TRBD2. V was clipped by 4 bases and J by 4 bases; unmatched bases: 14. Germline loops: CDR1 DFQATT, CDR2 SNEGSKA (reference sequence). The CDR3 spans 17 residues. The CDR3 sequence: CSATKRGRTSGADTQYF. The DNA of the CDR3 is TGCAGTGCTACGAAAAGAGGCAGGACTAGCGGCGCAGATACGCAGTATTTT.

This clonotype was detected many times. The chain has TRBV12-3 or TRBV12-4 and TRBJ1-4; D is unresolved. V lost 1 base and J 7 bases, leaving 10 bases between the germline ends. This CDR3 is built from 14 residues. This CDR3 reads CASSLGSRSEKLFF. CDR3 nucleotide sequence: TGTGCCAGCAGTTTAGGATCGCGGAGTGAAAAACTGTTTTTT.

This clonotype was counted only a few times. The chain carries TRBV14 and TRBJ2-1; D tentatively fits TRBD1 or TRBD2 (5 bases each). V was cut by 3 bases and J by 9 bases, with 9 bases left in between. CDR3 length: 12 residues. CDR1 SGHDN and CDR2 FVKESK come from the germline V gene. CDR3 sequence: CASSHRAGEQFF. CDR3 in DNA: TGTGCCAGCAGCCACAGGGCGGGTGAGCAGTTCTTC.

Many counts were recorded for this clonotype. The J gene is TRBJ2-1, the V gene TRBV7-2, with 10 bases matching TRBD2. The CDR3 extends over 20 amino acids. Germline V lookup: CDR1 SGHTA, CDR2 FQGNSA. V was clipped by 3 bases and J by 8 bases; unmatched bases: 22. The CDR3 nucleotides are TGTGCCAGCAGCTTCCCCGTTCACCCCCCTCTAGCGGGAGTTTCCGATGAGCAGTTCTTC. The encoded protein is CASSFPVHPPLAGVSDEQFF.

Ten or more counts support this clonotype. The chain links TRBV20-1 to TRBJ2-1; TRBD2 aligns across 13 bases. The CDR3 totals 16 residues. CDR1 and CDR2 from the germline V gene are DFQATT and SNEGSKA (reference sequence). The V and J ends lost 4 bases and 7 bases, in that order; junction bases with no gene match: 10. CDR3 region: CSAIRWTSGRKNEQFF. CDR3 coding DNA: TGCAGTGCTATACGTTGGACTAGCGGGAGAAAGAATGAGCAGTTCTTC.

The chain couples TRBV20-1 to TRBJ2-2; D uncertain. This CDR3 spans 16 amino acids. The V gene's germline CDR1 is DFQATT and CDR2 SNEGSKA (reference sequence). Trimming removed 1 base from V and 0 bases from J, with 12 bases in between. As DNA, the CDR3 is TGCAGTGCTAGAGGGAGCCTAACCTCGAACACCGGGGAGCTGTTTTTT. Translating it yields CSARGSLTSNTGELFF.

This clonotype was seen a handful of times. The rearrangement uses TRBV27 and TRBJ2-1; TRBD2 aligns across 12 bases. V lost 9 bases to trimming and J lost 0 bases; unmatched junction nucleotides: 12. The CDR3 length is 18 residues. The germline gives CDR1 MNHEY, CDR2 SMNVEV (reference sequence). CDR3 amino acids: CARIGTSGWSNSYNEQFF. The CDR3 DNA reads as TGTGCCAGGATTGGGACTAGCGGGTGGTCTAACTCCTACAATGAGCAGTTCTTC.

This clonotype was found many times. CDR3 DNA: TGTGCCAGCAGTTTAACCTTAGGCCTCCCCTACGAGCAGTACTTC. Translated: CASSLTLGLPYEQYF. The V gene is TRBV12-3 or TRBV12-4, the J gene TRBJ2-7; D uncertain. The CDR3 is 15 residues long. The germline V and J ends were trimmed by 2 bases and 2 bases, with 13 bases remaining between them.

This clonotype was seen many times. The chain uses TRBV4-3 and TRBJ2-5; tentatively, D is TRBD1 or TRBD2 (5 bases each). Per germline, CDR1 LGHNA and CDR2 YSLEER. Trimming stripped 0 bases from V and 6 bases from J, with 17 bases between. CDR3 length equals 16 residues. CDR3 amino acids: CASSQEVEGLTKTQYF. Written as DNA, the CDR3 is TGCGCCAGCAGCCAAGAAGTAGAGGGGCTTACGAAGACCCAGTACTTC.

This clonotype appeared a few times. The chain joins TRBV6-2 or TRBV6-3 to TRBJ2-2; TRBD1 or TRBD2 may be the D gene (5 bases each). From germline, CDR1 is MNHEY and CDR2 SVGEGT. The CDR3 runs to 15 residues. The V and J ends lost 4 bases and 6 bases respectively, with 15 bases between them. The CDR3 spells CASSLVRGSAGELFF. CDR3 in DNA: TGTGCCAGCAGTTTGGTCCGGGGCTCTGCCGGGGAGCTGTTTTTT.

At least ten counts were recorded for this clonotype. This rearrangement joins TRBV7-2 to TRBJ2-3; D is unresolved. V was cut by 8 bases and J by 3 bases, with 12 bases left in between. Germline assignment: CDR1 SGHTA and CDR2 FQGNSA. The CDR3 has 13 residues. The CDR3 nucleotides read TGTGCCAGCGGCGCTCGGAGAACAGATACGCAGTATTTT. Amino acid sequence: CASGARRTDTQYF. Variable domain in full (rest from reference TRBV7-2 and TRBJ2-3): GAGVSQSPSNKVTEKGKDVELRCDPISGHTALYWYRQSLGQGLEFLIYFQGNSAPDKSGLPSDRFSAERTGGSVSTLTIQRTQQEDSAVYLCASGARRTDTQYFGPGTRLTVL.

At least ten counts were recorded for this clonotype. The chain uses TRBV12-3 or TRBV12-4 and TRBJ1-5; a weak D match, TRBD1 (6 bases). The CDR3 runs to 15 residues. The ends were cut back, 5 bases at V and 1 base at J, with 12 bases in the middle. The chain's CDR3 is CASSVQGWSNQPQHF. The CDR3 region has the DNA TGTGCCAGCAGTGTACAGGGTTGGAGCAATCAGCCCCAGCATTTT.

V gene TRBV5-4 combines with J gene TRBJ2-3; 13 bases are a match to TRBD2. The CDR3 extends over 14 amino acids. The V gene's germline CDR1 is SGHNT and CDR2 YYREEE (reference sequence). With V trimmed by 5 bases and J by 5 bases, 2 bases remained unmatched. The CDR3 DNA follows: TGTGCCAGCAGACTAGCGGGAGGGAAAGATACGCAGTATTTT. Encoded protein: CASRLAGGKDTQYF.

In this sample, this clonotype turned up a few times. The CDR3 DNA sequence: TGTGCCAGCAGCCCGGACTATCCATCAGATACGCAGTATTTT. Amino acid sequence: CASSPDYPSDTQYF. The V and J genes are TRBV6-1 and TRBJ2-3, with D possibly matching TRBD2 (6 bases). V lost 6 bases to trimming and J lost 4 bases, with 14 bases between them. This CDR3 has 14 amino acids. Germline CDR1 MNHNS, CDR2 SASEGT.

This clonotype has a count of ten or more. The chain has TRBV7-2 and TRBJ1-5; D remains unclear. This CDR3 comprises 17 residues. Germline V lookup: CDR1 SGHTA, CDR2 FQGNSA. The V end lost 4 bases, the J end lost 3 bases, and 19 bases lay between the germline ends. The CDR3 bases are TGTGCCAGCAGCTCCTCATGGAGGACCGAGCCCAATCAGCCCCAGCATTTT. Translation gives CASSSSWRTEPNQPQHF.

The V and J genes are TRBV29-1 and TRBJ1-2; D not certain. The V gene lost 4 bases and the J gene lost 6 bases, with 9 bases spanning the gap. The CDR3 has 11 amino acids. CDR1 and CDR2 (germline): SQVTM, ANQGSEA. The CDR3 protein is CSVGRADGYTF. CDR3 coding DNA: TGCAGCGTTGGTAGGGCAGATGGCTACACCTTC.

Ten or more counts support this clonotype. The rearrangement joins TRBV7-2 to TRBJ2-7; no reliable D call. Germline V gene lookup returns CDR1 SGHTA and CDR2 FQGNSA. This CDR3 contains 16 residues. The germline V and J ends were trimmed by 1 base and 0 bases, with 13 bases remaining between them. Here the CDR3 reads CASSLGRVPVSYEQYF. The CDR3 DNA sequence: TGTGCCAGCAGCTTAGGAAGAGTCCCTGTCTCCTACGAGCAGTACTTC.

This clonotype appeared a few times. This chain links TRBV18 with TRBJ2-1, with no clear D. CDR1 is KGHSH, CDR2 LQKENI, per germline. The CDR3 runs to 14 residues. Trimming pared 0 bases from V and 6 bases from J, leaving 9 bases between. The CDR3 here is CASSPPSTRNEQFF. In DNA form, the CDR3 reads TGTGCCAGCTCACCACCGTCTACACGCAATGAGCAGTTCTTC. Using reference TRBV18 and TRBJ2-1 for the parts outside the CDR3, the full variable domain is NAGVMQNPRHLVRRRGQEARLRCSPMKGHSHVYWYRQLPEEGLKFMVYLQKENIIDESGMPKERFSAEFPKEGPSILRIQQVVRGDSAAYFCASSPPSTRNEQFFGPGTRLTVL.

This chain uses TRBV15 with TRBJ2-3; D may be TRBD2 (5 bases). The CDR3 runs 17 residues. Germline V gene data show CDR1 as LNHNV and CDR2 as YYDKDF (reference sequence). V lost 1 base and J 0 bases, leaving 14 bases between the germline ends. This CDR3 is CATSRGPGISSTDTQYF. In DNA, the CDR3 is TGTGCCACCAGCAGAGGTCCCGGGATTTCTAGCACAGATACGCAGTATTTT.

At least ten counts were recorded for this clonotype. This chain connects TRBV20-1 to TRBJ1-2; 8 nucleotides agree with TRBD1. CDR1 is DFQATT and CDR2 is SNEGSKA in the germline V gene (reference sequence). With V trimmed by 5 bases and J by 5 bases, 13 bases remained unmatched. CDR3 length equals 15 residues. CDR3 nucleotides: TGCAGTGCTTTTCGAGAGGACAGGGCGTGGTATGGCTACACCTTC. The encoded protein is CSAFREDRAWYGYTF.

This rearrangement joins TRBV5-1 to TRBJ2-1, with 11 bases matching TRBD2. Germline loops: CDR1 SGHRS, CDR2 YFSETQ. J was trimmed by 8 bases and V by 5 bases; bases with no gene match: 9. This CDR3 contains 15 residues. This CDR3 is CASRETSGSRDEQFF. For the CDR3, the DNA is TGCGCCAGCAGGGAAACTAGCGGGAGTCGGGATGAGCAGTTCTTC. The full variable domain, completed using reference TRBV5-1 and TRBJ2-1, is KAGVTQTPRYLIKTRGQQVTLSCSPISGHRSVSWYQQTPGQGLQFLFEYFSETQRNKGNFPGRFSGRQFSNSRSEMNVSTLELGDSALYLCASRETSGSRDEQFFGPGTRLTVL.

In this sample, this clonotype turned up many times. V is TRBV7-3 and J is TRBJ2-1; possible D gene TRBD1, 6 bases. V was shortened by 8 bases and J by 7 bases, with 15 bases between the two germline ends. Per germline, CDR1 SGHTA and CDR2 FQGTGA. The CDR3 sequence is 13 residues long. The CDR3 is CASGQGQANEQFF. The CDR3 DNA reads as TGTGCCAGCGGGCAGGGGCAGGCAAATGAGCAGTTCTTC.

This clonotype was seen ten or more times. In nucleotides, the CDR3 is TGCAGTGCTTATGGACTAGCGAACAATGAGCAGTTCTTC. Translated: CSAYGLANNEQFF. The chain has TRBV20-1 and TRBJ2-1; 9 bases match TRBD2. The CDR3 runs to 13 residues. V was clipped by 5 bases and J by 5 bases; unmatched bases: 4. The V gene's germline CDR1 is DFQATT and CDR2 SNEGSKA (reference sequence).

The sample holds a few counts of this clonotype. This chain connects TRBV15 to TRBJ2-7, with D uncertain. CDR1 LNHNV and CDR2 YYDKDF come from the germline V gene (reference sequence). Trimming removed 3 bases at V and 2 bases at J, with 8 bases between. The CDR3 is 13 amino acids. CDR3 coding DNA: TGTGCCACCAGCAGGGGCAGAACCTACGAGCAGTACTTC. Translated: CATSRGRTYEQYF.